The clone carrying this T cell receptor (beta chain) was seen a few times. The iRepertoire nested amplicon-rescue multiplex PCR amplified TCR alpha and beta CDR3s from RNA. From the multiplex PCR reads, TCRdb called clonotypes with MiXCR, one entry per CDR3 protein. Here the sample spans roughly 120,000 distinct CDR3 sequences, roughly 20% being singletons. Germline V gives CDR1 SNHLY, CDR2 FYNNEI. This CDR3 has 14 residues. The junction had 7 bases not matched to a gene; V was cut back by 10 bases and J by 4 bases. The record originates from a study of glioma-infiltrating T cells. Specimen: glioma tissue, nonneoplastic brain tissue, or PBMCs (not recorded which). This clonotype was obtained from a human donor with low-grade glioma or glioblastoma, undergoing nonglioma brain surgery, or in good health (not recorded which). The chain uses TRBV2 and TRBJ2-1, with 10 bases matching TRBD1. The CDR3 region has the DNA TGTGCCACCCTGCCGGGACAGGGGTACAATGAGCAGTTCTTC. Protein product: CATLPGQGYNEQFF. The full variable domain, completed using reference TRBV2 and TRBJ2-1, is EPEVTQTPSHQVTQMGQEVILRCVPISNHLYFYWYRQILGQKVEFLVSFYNNEISEKSEIFDDQFSVERPDGSNFTLKIRSTKLEDSAMYFCATLPGQGYNEQFFGPGTRLTVL.